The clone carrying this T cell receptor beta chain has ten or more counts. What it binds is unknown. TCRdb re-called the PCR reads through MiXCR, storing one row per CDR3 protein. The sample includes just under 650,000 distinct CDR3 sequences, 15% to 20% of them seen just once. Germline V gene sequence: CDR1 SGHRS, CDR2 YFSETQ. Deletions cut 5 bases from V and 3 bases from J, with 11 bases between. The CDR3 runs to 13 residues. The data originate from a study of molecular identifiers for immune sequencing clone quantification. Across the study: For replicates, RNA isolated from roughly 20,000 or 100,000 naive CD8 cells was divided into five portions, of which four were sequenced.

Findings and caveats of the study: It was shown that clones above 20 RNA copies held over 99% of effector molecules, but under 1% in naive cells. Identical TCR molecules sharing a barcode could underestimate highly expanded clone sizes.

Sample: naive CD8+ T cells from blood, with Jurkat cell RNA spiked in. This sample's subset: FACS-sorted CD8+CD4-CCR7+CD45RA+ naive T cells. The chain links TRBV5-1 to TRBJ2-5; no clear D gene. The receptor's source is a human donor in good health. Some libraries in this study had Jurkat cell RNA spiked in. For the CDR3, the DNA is TGCGCCAGCAGATACTTAACTGAAGAGACCCAGTACTTC. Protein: CASRYLTEETQYF.